The next 21 T cell receptor beta chains were all read from a single sample in a study of control samples from healthy donors and cancer patients. Here immunoSEQ multiplex PCR was the method, and the copy in TCRdb shows in-frame clones only, minus some. In the table there are roughly 180,000 clones, around 93% of which are singletons. Sequencing was done on a sample of blood. Every receptor here comes from a woman aged 55-70 years in good health.

The V gene is TRBV3-1 (or the pseudogene TRBV3-2), the J gene TRBJ2-3, with D maybe TRBD1 (5 bases). The V end lost 4 bases, the J end lost 4 bases, and 9 bases lay between the germline ends. The germline gives CDR1 LGHDT, CDR2 YNNKEL (reference sequence). The CDR3 covers 13 residues. Written as DNA, the CDR3 is TGTGCCAGCAGCCCTCAAGGGGCAGATACGCAGTATTTT. This gives the protein CASSPQGADTQYF.

V usage is TRBV10-3 and J usage is TRBJ2-1; the match to TRBD2 covers 9 bases. V lost 7 bases to trimming and J lost 7 bases; unmatched junction nucleotides: 5. The CDR3 contains 13 residues. The germline CDR1 and CDR2 sequences are ENHRY and SYGVKD. CDR3 bases: TGTGCCATCATAGCGGGGGAGGGTAATGAGCAGTTCTTC. Translated: CAIIAGEGNEQFF.

This clone appeared a single time. The chain has TRBV9 and TRBJ2-5; tentatively, D is TRBD1 (5 bases). V was pared by 3 bases and J by 2 bases, with 14 bases between. The CDR3 totals 15 residues. The germline V gene encodes CDR1 SGDLS and CDR2 YYNGEE. CDR3 protein: CASSAPGSSQETQYF. CDR3 in DNA: TGTGCCAGCAGCGCCCCAGGGTCGAGTCAAGAGACCCAGTACTTC.

The chain carries TRBV19 and TRBJ2-1, with a weak D call TRBD2 (6 bases). The germline CDR1 and CDR2 sequences are LNHDA and SQIVND (reference sequence). V lost 5 bases and J 5 bases, leaving 13 bases between the germline ends. The CDR3 loop spans 14 amino acids. The CDR3 DNA reads TGTGCCAGTAGTCGACTAGGGGAGGACAATGAGCAGTTCTTC. Its protein product is CASSRLGEDNEQFF.

The CDR3 here is CASSLSSRNTDTQYF. The CDR3 coding sequence is TGTGCCAGCAGCTTAAGTTCCAGAAACACAGATACGCAGTATTTT. The chain recombines TRBV7-3 with TRBJ2-3; D is unclear. V lost 1 base and J 2 bases, leaving 10 bases between the germline ends. The CDR3 loop spans 15 amino acids. CDR1 is SGHTA, CDR2 FQGTGA, per germline.

The V gene is TRBV5-6, the J gene TRBJ1-1, with D possibly being TRBD1 (5 bases). The V end was cut by 4 bases, the J end by 7 bases, with 17 bases between. The germline CDR1 and CDR2 sequences are SGHDT and YYEEEE. CDR3 length: 14 amino acids. The CDR3 DNA is TGTGCCAGCAGCGGGGGTGGAGAGATGTATGAAGCTTTCTTT. It specifies CASSGGGEMYEAFF.

CDR3 region: CASSQIQEAYGYTF. For the CDR3, the DNA is TGTGCCAGCAGCCAGATTCAGGAAGCCTATGGCTACACCTTC. The J gene is TRBJ1-2, the V gene TRBV14; D is unresolved. The V and J ends lost 3 bases and 4 bases respectively, with 12 bases between them. Per the germline V gene, CDR1 is SGHDN and CDR2 is FVKESK. The CDR3 contains 14 residues.

The chain carries TRBV10-3 and TRBJ1-1, with D maybe TRBD1 (5 bases). The CDR3 is 13 amino acids. Germline lookup yields CDR1 ENHRY and CDR2 SYGVKD. Trimming removed 7 bases at V and 1 base at J, with 10 bases between. As DNA, the CDR3 is TGTGCCATCACTACGGACAAGAACACTGAAGCTTTCTTT. Amino acids: CAITTDKNTEAFF.

The V call is TRBV4-2, the J call TRBJ1-3; TRBD1 matches 9 bases. CDR1 and CDR2 (germline): LGHNA, YNFKEQ. The CDR3 length is 14 residues. The ends lost 1 base at V and 7 bases at J; junction bases unmatched: 2. The CDR3 is CASSQGTGVNTIYF. In DNA form, the CDR3 reads TGTGCCAGCAGCCAAGGGACAGGGGTTAACACCATATATTTT.

The chain recombines TRBV7-9 with TRBJ1-4, with D unclear. Trimming stripped 1 base from V and 0 bases from J, with 9 bases between. There are 16 residues in the CDR3. CDR1 is SEHNR and CDR2 is FQNEAQ in the germline V gene (reference sequence). The CDR3 sequence: CASSLEYSATNEKLFF. As DNA, the CDR3 is TGTGCCAGCAGCTTAGAATATAGTGCAACTAATGAAAAACTGTTTTTT. The full variable domain, in which reference TRBV7-9 and TRBJ1-4 provide the parts outside the CDR3, is DTGVSQNPRHKITKRGQNVTFRCDPISEHNRLYWYRQTLGQGPEFLTYFQNEAQLEKSRLLSDRFSAERPKGSFSTLEIQRTEQGDSAMYLCASSLEYSATNEKLFFGSGTQLSVL.

The chain couples TRBV6-2 or TRBV6-3 to TRBJ1-4; 11 nucleotides agree with TRBD1. CDR3 length equals 21 residues. Per the germline V gene, CDR1 is MNHEY and CDR2 is SVGEGT. V trimming: 0 bases; J trimming: 8 bases; junction bases outside the gene matches: 20. CDR3 region: CASSYSPGQGAIRMVGEKLFF. The CDR3 DNA follows: TGTGCCAGCAGTTACTCCCCCGGACAGGGGGCGATAAGAATGGTTGGGGAAAAACTGTTTTTT.

The chain links TRBV5-4 to TRBJ1-4, with TRBD1 identical over 9 bases. The V segment lost 2 bases and the J segment 8 bases; nucleotides outside the gene matches: 7. Germline CDR1 and CDR2: SGHNT and YYREEE (reference sequence). The CDR3 loop spans 15 amino acids. CDR3 nucleotides: TGTGCCAGCAGCTTAGGACAGGGGCGAGGGGAAAAACTGTTTTTT. Its translation is CASSLGQGRGEKLFF. Supplemented by reference TRBV5-4 and TRBJ1-4, the full variable domain reads ETGVTQSPTHLIKTRGQQVTLRCSSQSGHNTVSWYQQALGQGPQFIFQYYREEENGRGNFPPRFSGLQFPNYSSELNVNALELDDSALYLCASSLGQGRGEKLFFGSGTQLSVL.

CDR3 loop: CASSLSGDYGYTF. The CDR3 DNA is TGTGCCAGCAGCCTCTCAGGTGACTATGGCTACACCTTC. The chain uses TRBV5-6 and TRBJ1-2; no clear D gene. The germline CDR1 and CDR2 sequences are SGHDT and YYEEEE. The CDR3 extends over 13 amino acids. V lost 4 bases and J 3 bases, leaving 10 bases between the germline ends.

This clone was picked up one time. The chain combines TRBV5-5 with TRBJ2-2; maybe TRBD2 (6 bases). This CDR3 comprises 16 residues. The V and J ends lost 4 bases and 5 bases respectively, with 18 bases between them. CDR1 is SGHKS and CDR2 is YYEKEE in the germline V gene (reference sequence). The CDR3 DNA reads TGTGCCAGCAGCCCTCGACTGGCGGGGAGAACCGGGGAGCTGTTTTTT. Encoded protein: CASSPRLAGRTGELFF.

J is TRBJ1-1 and V is TRBV7-8; maybe TRBD1 (5 bases). The CDR3 spans 15 residues. V was trimmed by 7 bases and J by 1 base, leaving 16 bases between them. Germline V gene lookup returns CDR1 SGHVS and CDR2 FQNEAQ. Written as DNA, the CDR3 is TGTGCCAGCACCCTTACTAGACAGCCGAACACTGAAGCTTTCTTT. This sequence encodes CASTLTRQPNTEAFF.

As to this clone: Its ends do not fully match the called genes, so a read error is possible. This chain connects TRBV7-7 to TRBJ1-2, with 8 bases fitting TRBD1. The CDR3 is 14 amino acids. Germline loops: CDR1 SSHAT, CDR2 FNYEAQ (reference sequence). The CDR3 DNA reads as TGTGCTAGCAGCTTAGTAGGGACAGGATATGGCTACACCTTC. This encodes CASSLVGTGYGYTF.

This chain links TRBV6-4 with TRBJ2-3; 8 bases match TRBD1. The V gene end was trimmed by 4 bases and the J gene end by 3 bases; junction bases not matched to a gene: 6. CDR1 and CDR2 from the germline V gene are MRHNA and SNTAGT. The CDR3 sequence is 15 residues long. CDR3 coding DNA: TGTGCCAGCAGTGTTCAGGGGGCTCGGACAGATACGCAGTATTTT. Protein product: CASSVQGARTDTQYF.

The V gene is TRBV21-1, the J gene TRBJ1-1. TRBV21-1 is termed a pseudogene. The CDR3 has 15 amino acids. CDR3 coding DNA: TGTGCCAGCAGCAAAGTGAGGGGTGGGAACACTGAAGCTTTCTTT. This sequence encodes CASSKVRGGNTEAFF.

The V and J genes are TRBV3-1 (or the pseudogene TRBV3-2) and TRBJ2-1, with 8 bases identical to TRBD1. Looked up from germline, CDR1 is LGHDT and CDR2 is YNNKEL (reference sequence). The CDR3 covers 17 residues. With V trimmed by 0 bases and J by 1 base, 5 bases remained unmatched. CDR3: CASSQDIRGPSYNEQFF. CDR3 bases: TGTGCCAGCAGCCAAGATATCAGGGGGCCGTCCTACAATGAGCAGTTCTTC.

This chain uses TRBV6-2 or TRBV6-3 with TRBJ1-1; D unresolved. The CDR3 totals 18 residues. Trimming took 0 bases from V and 7 from J, leaving 24 bases between them. Germline CDR1 reads MNHEY; CDR2 reads SVGEGT. The CDR3 sequence: CASSYSQVYSSLRSEAFF. DNA for the CDR3: TGTGCCAGCAGTTACTCTCAAGTTTATAGCTCCTTGAGGAGTGAAGCTTTCTTT.

This chain joins TRBV5-4 and TRBJ1-6, with D possibly TRBD1 on 6 matching bases. Per the germline V gene, CDR1 is SGHNT and CDR2 is YYREEE (reference sequence). V shed 3 bases and J shed 0 bases, with 19 bases lying between them. The CDR3 is 19 residues long. The CDR3 DNA reads TGTGCCAGCAGCTCAATATGGACAGCGCAAGACTCCTATAATTCACCCCTCCACTTT. Amino acid sequence: CASSSIWTAQDSYNSPLHF. Based on the CDR3 plus reference TRBV5-4 and TRBJ1-6, the full variable domain is ETGVTQSPTHLIKTRGQQVTLRCSSQSGHNTVSWYQQALGQGPQFIFQYYREEENGRGNFPPRFSGLQFPNYSSELNVNALELDDSALYLCASSSIWTAQDSYNSPLHFGNGTRLTVT.